This section outlines one T cell receptor (beta chain) sequence together with its context. Its specificity is unknown. The CDR3 spans 13 residues. Germline V gives CDR1 LNHDA, CDR2 SQIVND (reference sequence). V lost 3 bases, J lost 8 bases, and 13 bases lay in between. Both 60 Vbeta primers and 13 Jbeta primers went into the PCR. The protocol was immunoSEQ multiplex PCR, while the TCRdb copy is restricted to in-frame clones and leaves out a portion. The table lists tens of thousands of clones, roughly 79% of them singletons. These data belong to a study of cytomegalovirus exposure and HLA in healthy donors. Overall study findings and caveats: Association with HLA alleles at 0.05 false discovery rate was found for 16,951 TCR beta sequences in a later analysis.

Material: PBMCs. The TCR was taken from a woman in her 30s in good health and CMV-seronegative. J is TRBJ1-1 and V is TRBV19; tentative D call: TRBD1 (5 bases). DNA of the CDR3: TGTGCCAGTAGTATCCCCAGGGTGACGGAAGCTTTCTTT. Protein product: CASSIPRVTEAFF.